The following is a T cell receptor (beta chain) sequence with its context. Its specificity is unknown. The CDR3 covers 15 residues. Germline trimming cut 5 bases from V and 2 bases from J; bases unmatched to any gene: 8. Per germline, CDR1 SGHRS and CDR2 YFSETQ. These data belong to a study of T cell responses to AZD1222 COVID-19 vaccine. Study-wide points: Sampled repertoires all dated from after the peak T cell response. Spike-specific TCR depth and breadth grew after two AZD1222 doses.

The protocol was immunoSEQ multiplex PCR, while the TCRdb copy is restricted to in-frame clones and leaves out a portion. The sample contains around 120,000 clones, around nine tenths of which appear only once. The sequencing used peripheral blood, collected 28 days after the second AZD1222 dose. This rearrangement joins TRBV5-1 to TRBJ2-5, with 8 bases identical to TRBD1. This receptor was obtained from an adult who received the AZD1222 COVID-19 vaccine. The CDR3 is CASRNGQGIQETQYF. The CDR3 DNA sequence: TGCGCCAGCAGAAATGGACAGGGAATACAAGAGACCCAGTACTTC. Using reference TRBV5-1 and TRBJ2-5 for the parts outside the CDR3, the full variable domain is KAGVTQTPRYLIKTRGQQVTLSCSPISGHRSVSWYQQTPGQGLQFLFEYFSETQRNKGNFPGRFSGRQFSNSRSEMNVSTLELGDSALYLCASRNGQGIQETQYFGPGTRLLVL.